This entry lists 30 T cell receptor beta chains sequenced from one sample in a study of blood T cell repertoires in COVID-19. This table comes from immunoSEQ multiplex PCR, and its TCRdb copy is limited to in-frame clones, with some not included. The sample contains roughly 100,000 clones, 77% of which appear only once. Sequencing was carried out using peripheral blood. These receptors all stem from a woman at least 80 years old with acute or convalescent COVID-19.

The rearrangement joins TRBV6-1 to TRBJ1-5; 7 positions agree with TRBD1. The CDR3 loop spans 16 amino acids. The germline V gene encodes CDR1 MNHNS and CDR2 SASEGT. V dropped 3 bases and J dropped 1; count of bases not matched to a gene: 6. The CDR3 DNA reads TGTGCCAGCAGTGAGTTGGCAGGGGGGAGCAATCAGCCCCAGCATTTT. This gives the protein CASSELAGGSNQPQHF.

V usage is TRBV19 and J usage is TRBJ1-1; D is ambiguous. This CDR3 region has 14 residues. The V and J ends lost 1 base and 6 bases respectively, with 12 bases between them. CDR1 LNHDA and CDR2 SQIVND come from the germline V gene (reference sequence). CDR3 loop: CASSIGGQEAEAFF. CDR3 bases: TGTGCCAGTAGTATAGGAGGGCAGGAGGCTGAAGCTTTCTTT.

In DNA, the CDR3 is TGTGCCAGCAGACCCGGGACAGAAATATACGAGCAGTACTTC. Protein product: CASRPGTEIYEQYF. J is TRBJ2-7 and V is TRBV28; 7 bases fit TRBD1. The V gene end was trimmed by 6 bases and the J gene end by 4 bases; junction bases not matched to a gene: 9. Germline CDR1 and CDR2: MDHEN and SYDVKM. The CDR3 has 14 amino acids.

CDR3 amino acids: CASSPQRGSYNEQFF. Here the CDR3 DNA reads TGTGCCAGCAGCCCTCAGCGGGGGTCCTACAATGAGCAGTTCTTC. This chain connects TRBV5-4 to TRBJ2-1; 8 bases are shared with TRBD2. The V and J ends lost 4 bases and 1 base, in that order; junction bases with no gene match: 4. Per germline, CDR1 SGHNT and CDR2 YYREEE (reference sequence). This CDR3 has 15 amino acids.

In this sample, this clone turned up once. The rearrangement joins TRBV18 to TRBJ2-5, with no clear D. This CDR3 has 14 residues. The germline V gene encodes CDR1 KGHSH and CDR2 LQKENI. The ends were cut back, 3 bases at V and 1 base at J, with 9 bases in the middle. CDR3 sequence: CASSPTAAQETQYF. Written as DNA, the CDR3 is TGTGCCAGCTCACCCACGGCGGCCCAAGAGACCCAGTACTTC.

V is TRBV7-5 and J is TRBJ2-3; TRBD1 is the table's D call, not checked against the DNA. TRBV7-5 is labeled a pseudogene. The CDR3 spans 18 residues. The CDR3 loop reads CARSLAGLDRGSTDTQYF. CDR3 DNA: TGTGCCAGAAGCTTAGCTGGGTTGGACAGGGGCAGCACAGATACGCAGTATTTT.

As concerns this clone: The junction departs from germline at one end; a sequencing error may be responsible. The chain joins TRBV11-2 to TRBJ2-1; TRBD2 matches 9 bases. The CDR3 runs 12 residues. CDR1 is SGHAT and CDR2 is FQNNGV in the germline V gene. The CDR3 is CASSLVASGVVF. The CDR3 nucleotides read TGTGCCAGCAGCTTAGTGGCTAGCGGGGTAGTCTTC.

The chain employs TRBV7-3 and TRBJ2-1; D is perhaps TRBD1 (6 bases). This CDR3 has 16 amino acids. Germline CDR1 is SGHTA and CDR2 is FQGTGA. V dropped 5 bases and J dropped 2 bases, with 16 bases sitting between them. CDR3 sequence reads: CASSPQGNYAYNEQFF. Written as DNA, the CDR3 is TGTGCCAGCAGCCCCCAGGGGAATTATGCCTACAATGAGCAGTTCTTC.

The chain combines TRBV19 with TRBJ2-7; D remains ambiguous. The germline V gene encodes CDR1 LNHDA and CDR2 SQIVND (reference sequence). The CDR3 consists of 14 residues. V gave up 4 bases and J gave up 2 bases, with 12 bases separating them. The CDR3 DNA reads as TGTGCCAGTAGTAAGCAGGCAGTAACCTACGAGCAGTACTTC. Translation gives CASSKQAVTYEQYF. The full variable domain, in which reference TRBV19 and TRBJ2-7 provide the parts outside the CDR3, is DGGITQSPKYLFRKEGQNVTLSCEQNLNHDAMYWYRQDPGQGLRLIYYSQIVNDFQKGDIAEGYSVSREKKESFPLTVTSAQKNPTAFYLCASSKQAVTYEQYFGPGTRLTVT.

The V gene is TRBV5-4, the J gene TRBJ2-7; tentative D call: TRBD2 (6 bases). This CDR3 comprises 16 residues. In germline, CDR1 is SGHNT, CDR2 YYREEE (reference sequence). Trimming took off 3 bases at V and 0 bases at J, with 16 bases between the two ends. As DNA, the CDR3 is TGTGCCAGCAGCTCCCGAAGCGGGTCTTACTCCTACGAGCAGTACTTC. Amino acids: CASSSRSGSYSYEQYF.

The chain uses TRBV28 and TRBJ2-3; 7 bases are shared with TRBD2. The CDR3 has 14 residues. Germline loops: CDR1 MDHEN, CDR2 SYDVKM. V lost 5 bases to trimming and J lost 8 bases; unmatched junction nucleotides: 10. CDR3 loop: CASSTILTGGTQYF. The CDR3 nucleotides are TGTGCCAGCAGTACCATCCTGACGGGGGGTACGCAGTATTTT.

This clone was found a few times. This sequence joins TRBV7-9 and TRBJ2-7; D is perhaps TRBD1 (5 bases). V lost 6 bases and J 3 bases, leaving 9 bases between the germline ends. Looked up from germline, CDR1 is SEHNR and CDR2 is FQNEAQ (reference sequence). The CDR3 runs 12 residues. CDR3 bases: TGTGCCAGCAGTTTCGACAGCTACGAGCAGTACTTC. As protein: CASSFDSYEQYF. Drawing the rest from reference TRBV7-9 and TRBJ2-7, the complete variable domain is DTGVSQNPRHKITKRGQNVTFRCDPISEHNRLYWYRQTLGQGPEFLTYFQNEAQLEKSRLLSDRFSAERPKGSFSTLEIQRTEQGDSAMYLCASSFDSYEQYFGPGTRLTVT.

The genes are TRBV7-8 and TRBJ2-2; D uncertain. CDR1 and CDR2 (germline): SGHVS, FQNEAQ. Trimming took off 3 bases at V and 2 bases at J, with 7 bases between the two ends. The CDR3 extends over 14 amino acids. The DNA of the CDR3 is TGTGCCAGCAGCTTTGACTCAAACACCGGGGAGCTGTTTTTT. This gives the protein CASSFDSNTGELFF.

The chain joins TRBV7-9 to TRBJ2-7; tentative D call: TRBD1 (6 bases). V was clipped by 2 bases and J by 0 bases, with 11 bases between them. Germline CDR1 SEHNR, CDR2 FQNEAQ (reference sequence). The CDR3 runs 15 residues. CDR3 nucleotide sequence: TGTGCCAGCAGCTTACGTGGACAGAGCTCCTACGAGCAGTACTTC. Encoded protein: CASSLRGQSSYEQYF.

In its sample, this clone was seen a few times. The rearrangement joins TRBV5-4 to TRBJ2-7; TRBD2 aligns across 13 bases. Unmatched junction bases numbered 4, after V lost 3 bases and J lost 4 bases. The CDR3 covers 15 residues. CDR1 is SGHNT and CDR2 is YYREEE in the germline V gene (reference sequence). The CDR3 nucleotides read TGTGCCAGCAGCTCGCGGACTAGCGGGGGTTACGAGCAGTACTTC. It specifies CASSSRTSGGYEQYF.

The J gene is TRBJ1-5, the V gene TRBV5-8, with D tentatively TRBD1 (5 bases). The CDR3 consists of 14 residues. Per the germline V gene, CDR1 is SGHTS and CDR2 is YDEGEE. Trimming took off 2 bases at V and 4 bases at J, with 10 bases between the two ends. CDR3 sequence: CASSFNGGNQPQHF. The CDR3 coding sequence is TGTGCCAGCAGCTTCAACGGGGGAAATCAGCCCCAGCATTTT.

The rearrangement links TRBV7-2 to TRBJ1-5; D gene ambiguous. Looked up from germline, CDR1 is SGHTA and CDR2 is FQGNSA. V lost 0 bases and J 0 bases, leaving 6 bases between the germline ends. CDR3 size: 15 residues. CDR3 nucleotide sequence: TGTGCCAGCAGCTTAGCCCAGAATAGCAATCAGCCCCAGCATTTT. As protein: CASSLAQNSNQPQHF.

This clone came up once. The chain combines TRBV12-3 or TRBV12-4 with TRBJ1-1; D remains unclear. This CDR3 has 13 residues. V was clipped by 6 bases and J by 1 base, with 9 bases between them. The CDR3 nucleotides read TGTGCCAGCAGCCTTACTTCGAACACTGAAGCTTTCTTT. It encodes CASSLTSNTEAFF.

This clone turned up a few times. Different DNA sequences within this sample yield the same CDR3. The CDR3 sequence: CASRTPGQYGYTF. In nucleotides, the CDR3 is TGTGCCAGCAGAACTCCGGGACAGTATGGCTACACCTTC. V is TRBV6-5 and J is TRBJ1-2, with TRBD1 matching over 7 bases. CDR1 is MNHEY and CDR2 is SVGAGI in the germline V gene. V dropped 6 bases and J dropped 5; count of bases not matched to a gene: 6. The CDR3 runs to 13 residues.

This sequence joins TRBV7-9 and TRBJ2-1; TRBD2 matches 10 bases. The CDR3 extends over 15 amino acids. V lost 5 bases to trimming and J lost 5 bases; unmatched junction nucleotides: 6. Germline loops: CDR1 SEHNR, CDR2 FQNEAQ (reference sequence). The chain's CDR3 is CASSPPGLADNEQFF. CDR3 coding DNA: TGTGCCAGCAGCCCGCCCGGACTAGCGGACAATGAGCAGTTCTTC. The full variable domain, rest sourced from reference TRBV7-9 and TRBJ2-1, is DTGVSQNPRHKITKRGQNVTFRCDPISEHNRLYWYRQTLGQGPEFLTYFQNEAQLEKSRLLSDRFSAERPKGSFSTLEIQRTEQGDSAMYLCASSPPGLADNEQFFGPGTRLTVL.

The chain is built from TRBV6-6 and TRBJ2-3; 8 bases match TRBD2. CDR3 length equals 16 residues. From germline, CDR1 is MNHNY and CDR2 SVGAGI (reference sequence). Trimming removed 7 bases from V and 2 bases from J; junction bases left unmatched: 11. The CDR3 loop is CASTALLAGPTDTQYF. For the CDR3, the DNA is TGTGCCAGCACCGCCCTCCTAGCGGGTCCCACAGATACGCAGTATTTT.

The chain combines TRBV18 with TRBJ2-7, with a tentative D call TRBD2 (6 bases). The CDR3 has 12 amino acids. CDR1 is KGHSH and CDR2 is LQKENI in the germline V gene. With 3 bases removed from V and 3 bases from J, the gap between germline ends came to 6 bases. CDR3 residues: CASSPEGYEQYF. The CDR3 region has the DNA TGTGCCAGCTCACCGGAGGGCTACGAGCAGTACTTC.

This rearrangement joins TRBV6-6 to TRBJ2-3, with 14 bases fitting TRBD2. V dropped 4 bases and J dropped 7; count of bases not matched to a gene: 7. The V gene's germline CDR1 is MNHNY and CDR2 SVGAGI (reference sequence). The CDR3 contains 16 residues. As DNA, the CDR3 is TGTGCCAGCAGTTTCCCGACTAGCGGGGGGGGACATACGCAGTATTTT. It yields the protein CASSFPTSGGGHTQYF.

The gene calls are TRBV2 and TRBJ1-1; TRBD1 agrees at 9 bases. Germline assignment: CDR1 SNHLY and CDR2 FYNNEI. J was trimmed by 5 bases and V by 6 bases; bases with no gene match: 10. The CDR3 loop spans 15 amino acids. The DNA of the CDR3 is TGTGCCAGCAGATTCGAGACAGGGGGAAAGACTGAAGCTTTCTTT. This sequence encodes CASRFETGGKTEAFF.

This chain connects TRBV5-5 to TRBJ1-1; D gene ambiguous. CDR1 SGHKS and CDR2 YYEKEE come from the germline V gene (reference sequence). The CDR3 totals 14 residues. The ends were cut back, 4 bases at V and 1 base at J, with 11 bases in the middle. The CDR3, as DNA: TGTGCCAGCAGCCGGTTCGCTCCGAACACTGAAGCTTTCTTT. Its translation: CASSRFAPNTEAFF.

This clone was recorded many times. The chain is built from TRBV10-3 and TRBJ2-7, with 8 nucleotides matching TRBD2. Germline V gene data show CDR1 as ENHRY and CDR2 as SYGVKD. The junction had 0 bases not matched to a gene; V was cut back by 4 bases and J by 4 bases. The CDR3 sequence is 12 residues long. The CDR3 protein is CAISAGGYEQYF. The CDR3 region has the DNA TGTGCCATCAGTGCGGGGGGGTACGAGCAGTACTTC.

The CDR3 DNA reads as TGTGCCAGCAGCGACGGACTCAGGGGAACTGGAAACACCATATATTTT. This codes for CASSDGLRGTGNTIYF. This chain uses TRBV6-6 with TRBJ1-3; D possibly corresponds to TRBD1 (6 bases). CDR3 length: 16 residues. Germline V gives CDR1 MNHNY, CDR2 SVGAGI (reference sequence). Trimming took 6 bases from V and 2 from J, leaving 17 bases between them.

The chain links TRBV6-5 to TRBJ2-1; D is possibly TRBD1 (6 bases). CDR1 is MNHEY and CDR2 is SVGAGI in the germline V gene. Trimming cost V 5 bases and J 0 bases, with 11 bases left between them. The CDR3 runs to 15 residues. The CDR3 loop is CASSPQGSSYNEQFF. The DNA for the CDR3 is TGTGCCAGCAGTCCACAGGGAAGCTCCTACAATGAGCAGTTCTTC.

The CDR3 here is CASSPTSGRAREQFF. The CDR3 DNA reads as TGTGCCAGCAGTCCTACTAGCGGGAGGGCCAGGGAGCAGTTCTTC. The chain joins TRBV7-2 to TRBJ2-1; 13 nucleotides match TRBD2. Unmatched junction bases numbered 9, after V lost 6 bases and J lost 10 bases. CDR1 is SGHTA, CDR2 FQGNSA, per germline. The CDR3 runs 15 residues. The full variable domain, completed using reference TRBV7-2 and TRBJ2-1, is GAGVSQSPSNKVTEKGKDVELRCDPISGHTALYWYRQSLGQGLEFLIYFQGNSAPDKSGLPSDRFSAERTGGSVSTLTIQRTQQEDSAVYLCASSPTSGRAREQFFGPGTRLTVL.

The chain has TRBV28 and TRBJ2-3; maybe TRBD2 (7 bases). The CDR3 sequence is 18 residues long. The germline gives CDR1 MDHEN, CDR2 SYDVKM. Trimming left V 4 bases short and J 0 bases short, with 20 bases between. The CDR3 here is CASSSPARGGSSTDTQYF. Here the CDR3 DNA reads TGTGCCAGCAGTTCCCCAGCCAGGGGCGGGAGTAGCACAGATACGCAGTATTTT.